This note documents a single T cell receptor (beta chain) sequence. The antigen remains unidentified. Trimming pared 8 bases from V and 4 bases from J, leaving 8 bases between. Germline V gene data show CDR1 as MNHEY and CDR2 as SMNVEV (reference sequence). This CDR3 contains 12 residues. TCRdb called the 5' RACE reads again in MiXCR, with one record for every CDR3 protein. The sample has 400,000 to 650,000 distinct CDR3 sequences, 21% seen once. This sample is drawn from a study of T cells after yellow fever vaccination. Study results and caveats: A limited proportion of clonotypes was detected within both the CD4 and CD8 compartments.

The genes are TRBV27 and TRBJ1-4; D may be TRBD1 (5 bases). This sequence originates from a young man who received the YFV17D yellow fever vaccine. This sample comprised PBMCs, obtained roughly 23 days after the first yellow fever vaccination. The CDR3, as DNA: TGTGCCAGCCGGGGGGATAATGAAAAACTGTTTTTT. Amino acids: CASRGDNEKLFF. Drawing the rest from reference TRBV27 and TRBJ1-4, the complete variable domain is EAQVTQNPRYLITVTGKKLTVTCSQNMNHEYMSWYRQDPGLGLRQIYYSMNVEVTDKGDVPEGYKVSRKEKRNFPLILESPSPNQTSLYFCASRGDNEKLFFGSGTQLSVL.